This entry lists 27 T cell receptor beta chains sequenced from one sample in a study of blood T cell repertoires in COVID-19. Only in-frame clones appear in the TCRdb table, and some are missing; sequencing was by immunoSEQ multiplex PCR. The sample lists 120,000 to 150,000 clones, 75% to 90% occurring once. The specimen was peripheral blood. These receptors came from a human donor in a cohort sampled during active COVID-19.

The V call is TRBV12-3 or TRBV12-4, the J call TRBJ2-5; tentative D call: TRBD1 (5 bases). V was trimmed by 7 bases and J by 5 bases, leaving 11 bases between them. CDR3 length equals 12 residues. Here the CDR3 reads CASTIRQETQYF. The CDR3 nucleotides read TGTGCCAGCACTATCCGACAGGAGACCCAGTACTTC.

This chain links TRBV19 with TRBJ1-4, with D possibly being TRBD1 (5 bases). Germline-derived CDR1 and CDR2 are LNHDA and SQIVND (reference sequence). The V and J ends lost 9 bases and 9 bases respectively, with 20 bases between them. This CDR3 spans 14 amino acids. CDR3 sequence: CASHKGRDHQKLFF. CDR3 in DNA: TGTGCCAGCCACAAGGGCAGGGATCATCAAAAACTGTTTTTT.

The chain recombines TRBV19 with TRBJ2-3; TRBD2 agrees at 12 bases. J gave up 4 bases and V 2 bases, and 4 bases lay outside the gene matches. This CDR3 is built from 16 residues. Germline V CDR1 and CDR2: LNHDA, SQIVND (reference sequence). CDR3 nucleotide sequence: TGTGCCAGTAGTATAACTAGCGGGGGGCCCCCAGATACGCAGTATTTT. Translating gives CASSITSGGPPDTQYF.

The chain uses TRBV2 and TRBJ2-7; no firm D call. There are 14 residues in the CDR3. Germline CDR1 is SNHLY and CDR2 is FYNNEI. Trimming removed 6 bases at V and 1 base at J, with 13 bases between. Here the CDR3 DNA reads TGTGCCAGCAGGCTCACTACTATATCCTACGAGCAGTACTTC. Amino acid sequence: CASRLTTISYEQYF.

Only one count was recorded for this clone. The rearrangement joins TRBV6-4 to TRBJ2-7; a weak D match, TRBD2 (6 bases). From germline, CDR1 is MRHNA and CDR2 SNTAGT. CDR3 size: 13 residues. The V end lost 7 bases, the J end lost 3 bases, and 13 bases lay between the germline ends. In nucleotides, the CDR3 is TGTGCCAGCACCCCGGCGGGGAACTACGAGCAGTACGTC. Its protein product is CASTPAGNYEQYV.

This rearrangement joins TRBV19 to TRBJ1-6; D may be TRBD1 (5 bases). CDR3 length: 20 residues. The ends were cut back, 2 bases at V and 0 bases at J, with 20 bases in the middle. Germline loops: CDR1 LNHDA, CDR2 SQIVND (reference sequence). The CDR3 DNA sequence: TGTGCCAGTAGTATACGCTGGGGCGGACGCATGAGCTCCTATAATTCACCCCTCCACTTT. Translated, it gives CASSIRWGGRMSSYNSPLHF.

This chain links TRBV6-5 with TRBJ1-5; D may be TRBD1 (6 bases). The CDR3 has 15 amino acids. Germline assignment: CDR1 MNHEY and CDR2 SVGAGI. V shed 6 bases and J shed 0 bases, with 12 bases lying between them. The CDR3 DNA follows: TGTGCCAGCAGCCGGAGGACAGATAGCAATCAGCCCCAGCATTTT. Its protein product is CASSRRTDSNQPQHF.

This clone was found a few times. The V and J genes are TRBV9 and TRBJ1-6; D might be TRBD1 (5 bases). Germline V gives CDR1 SGDLS, CDR2 YYNGEE. The CDR3 covers 16 residues. Trimming took off 0 bases at V and 4 bases at J, with 11 bases between the two ends. The CDR3 DNA reads TGTGCCAGCAGCGTAGAGGCAGGGAATTATAATTCACCCCTCCACTTT. Protein sequence: CASSVEAGNYNSPLHF.

The V gene is TRBV2, the J gene TRBJ1-4; D may be TRBD1 (6 bases). Trimming left V 3 bases short and J 5 bases short, with 10 bases between. Germline-derived CDR1 and CDR2 are SNHLY and FYNNEI. The length of the CDR3 is 14 residues. The CDR3 coding sequence is TGTGCCAGCAGTGATGGCCAGGGGAATGAAAAACTGTTTTTT. Translated: CASSDGQGNEKLFF.

The chain employs TRBV5-1 and TRBJ1-1, with D possibly TRBD1 on 6 matching bases. The CDR3 runs to 16 residues. The V end was cut by 2 bases, the J end by 0 bases, with 14 bases between. The germline gives CDR1 SGHRS, CDR2 YFSETQ. The CDR3 protein is CASSFGVGALNTEAFF. In nucleotides, the CDR3 is TGCGCCAGCAGCTTCGGAGTGGGGGCTCTGAACACTGAAGCTTTCTTT.

The chain joins TRBV7-2 to TRBJ1-1; D is undetermined. V lost 5 bases and J lost 1, with 8 bases in between. Germline V gives CDR1 SGHTA, CDR2 FQGNSA. CDR3 size: 13 residues. CDR3 sequence reads: CASSPGRNTEAFF. In DNA form, the CDR3 reads TGTGCCAGCAGCCCTGGGAGGAACACTGAAGCTTTCTTT. Full variable domain (outside the CDR3, taken from reference TRBV7-2 and TRBJ1-1): GAGVSQSPSNKVTEKGKDVELRCDPISGHTALYWYRQSLGQGLEFLIYFQGNSAPDKSGLPSDRFSAERTGGSVSTLTIQRTQQEDSAVYLCASSPGRNTEAFFGQGTRLTVV.

The V call is TRBV11-2, the J call TRBJ1-4; 8 bases are a match to TRBD1. Germline loops: CDR1 SGHAT, CDR2 FQNNGV. This CDR3 has 14 residues. With V trimmed by 3 bases and J by 7 bases, 4 bases remained unmatched. Written as DNA, the CDR3 is TGTGCCAGCAGCTTGGGTCAGGGGGCTGAAAAACTGTTTTTT. It encodes CASSLGQGAEKLFF. Full variable domain (rest looked up from reference TRBV11-2 and TRBJ1-4): EAGVAQSPRYKIIEKRQSVAFWCNPISGHATLYWYQQILGQGPKLLIQFQNNGVVDDSQLPKDRFSAERLKGVDSTLKIQPAKLEDSAVYLCASSLGQGAEKLFFGSGTQLSVL.

The J gene is TRBJ2-5, the V gene TRBV5-1; 11 bases map to TRBD2. The CDR3 covers 17 residues. V shed 4 bases and J 2 bases; nucleotides not matched to a gene: 10. Germline CDR1 SGHRS, CDR2 YFSETQ. CDR3 coding DNA: TGCGCCAGCAGCCAACCCCTAGCGGGGGGACATCAAGAGACCCAGTACTTC. It translates to CASSQPLAGGHQETQYF.

This clone was counted a single time. The chain carries TRBV6-1 and TRBJ1-2, with 8 bases lining up with TRBD1. Germline trimming cut 3 bases from V and 4 bases from J; bases unmatched to any gene: 7. Germline lookup yields CDR1 MNHNS and CDR2 SASEGT. CDR3 size: 15 residues. The CDR3 sequence is CASSDPRQGSYGYTF. The CDR3 nucleotides are TGTGCCAGCAGTGACCCTAGACAGGGGTCCTATGGCTACACCTTC.

The chain is built from TRBV7-9 and TRBJ2-3, with D possibly being TRBD1 (5 bases). Germline-derived CDR1 and CDR2 are SEHNR and FQNEAQ (reference sequence). This CDR3 spans 16 amino acids. The V end lost 1 base, the J end lost 4 bases, and 15 bases lay between the germline ends. The CDR3 DNA follows: TGTGCCAGCAGCTTAGACAGGCGCCCCGAGGCAGATACGCAGTATTTT. Protein sequence: CASSLDRRPEADTQYF. The whole variable domain, filled in from reference TRBV7-9 and TRBJ2-3, reads DTGVSQNPRHKITKRGQNVTFRCDPISEHNRLYWYRQTLGQGPEFLTYFQNEAQLEKSRLLSDRFSAERPKGSFSTLEIQRTEQGDSAMYLCASSLDRRPEADTQYFGPGTRLTVL.

J is TRBJ2-5 and V is TRBV7-2; a possible D gene is TRBD2 (7 bases). This CDR3 region has 14 residues. V was cut by 1 base and J by 5 bases, with 11 bases left in between. Germline V gives CDR1 SGHTA, CDR2 FQGNSA. CDR3 DNA sequence: TGTGCCAGCAGCTTAGATCGGGGGGCGGAGACCCAGTACTTC. It specifies CASSLDRGAETQYF.

The rearrangement links TRBV3-1 (or the pseudogene TRBV3-2) to TRBJ2-3, with 11 bases fitting TRBD2. Trimming removed 6 bases from V and 2 bases from J; junction bases left unmatched: 10. This CDR3 region has 17 residues. Germline V gene sequence: CDR1 LGHDT, CDR2 YNNKEL (reference sequence). The DNA for the CDR3 is TGTGCCAGCAGAAAGCTAGCGGGAGGACGGGACACAGATACGCAGTATTTT. This sequence encodes CASRKLAGGRDTDTQYF.

This rearrangement joins TRBV30 to TRBJ2-2, with D possibly matching TRBD2 (6 bases). The germline CDR1 and CDR2 sequences are GTSNPN and SVGIG (reference sequence). The CDR3 has 13 residues. V lost 3 bases and J lost 7, with 12 bases in between. In nucleotides, the CDR3 is TGTGCCTGGAGGGCGGGACGGATCGGGGAGCTGTTTTTT. This sequence encodes CAWRAGRIGELFF.

The CDR3 sequence is CATSRDRGEKLFF. The CDR3 nucleotides read TGTGCCACCAGCAGAGACAGGGGTGAAAAACTGTTTTTT. The chain joins TRBV15 to TRBJ1-4; TRBD1 is a possible D gene (6 bases). Trimming left V 0 bases short and J 7 bases short, with 6 bases between. The germline gives CDR1 LNHNV, CDR2 YYDKDF (reference sequence). There are 13 residues in the CDR3.

The rearrangement joins TRBV5-4 to TRBJ1-2, with 11 bases fitting TRBD1. Germline V lookup: CDR1 SGHNT, CDR2 YYREEE (reference sequence). The CDR3 consists of 15 residues. Unmatched junction bases numbered 12, after V lost 9 bases and J lost 5 bases. In nucleotides, the CDR3 is TGTGCCACCACCAAACCGGGACAGGGGGTATATGGCTACACCTTC. Its protein is CATTKPGQGVYGYTF.

V usage is TRBV2 and J usage is TRBJ1-5; D not certain. The CDR3 has 16 residues. V was trimmed by 2 bases and J by 3 bases, leaving 14 bases between them. Per germline, CDR1 SNHLY and CDR2 FYNNEI. CDR3 nucleotides: TGTGCCAGCAGTGAACGGACTAGCGGTCACAATCAGCCCCAGCATTTT. Its protein is CASSERTSGHNQPQHF.

This sequence joins TRBV7-9 and TRBJ2-1, with 9 bases that match TRBD2. The CDR3 extends over 18 amino acids. V gave up 5 bases and J gave up 10 bases; unmatched junction bases: 21. CDR1 SEHNR and CDR2 FQNEAQ come from the germline V gene (reference sequence). CDR3 region: CASSRGCGASGTRGEQFF. CDR3 sequence (DNA): TGTGCCAGCAGCCGGGGGTGCGGAGCTAGCGGGACGCGGGGGGAGCAGTTCTTC.

In the case of this clone: Other DNA sequences from this sample encode an identical CDR3 as well. The chain links TRBV19 to TRBJ1-1; D unclear. Germline V gene sequence: CDR1 LNHDA, CDR2 SQIVND (reference sequence). Trimming stripped 3 bases from V and 1 base from J, with 6 bases between. The CDR3 extends over 13 amino acids. Here the CDR3 reads CASSMSGNTEAFF. In DNA form, the CDR3 reads TGTGCCAGTAGTATGTCAGGGAACACTGAAGCTTTCTTT. Looking up the rest from reference TRBV19 and TRBJ1-1 gives the full variable domain: DGGITQSPKYLFRKEGQNVTLSCEQNLNHDAMYWYRQDPGQGLRLIYYSQIVNDFQKGDIAEGYSVSREKKESFPLTVTSAQKNPTAFYLCASSMSGNTEAFFGQGTRLTVV.

The rearrangement uses TRBV27 and TRBJ2-3; 9 bases agree with TRBD1. Losses at the gene ends were 2 bases for V and 3 bases for J; bases not matched to a gene: 3. CDR3 length equals 15 residues. Germline V gene sequence: CDR1 MNHEY, CDR2 SMNVEV (reference sequence). CDR3: CASSLGDRETDTQYF. As DNA, the CDR3 is TGTGCCAGCAGTTTAGGGGACAGGGAAACAGATACGCAGTATTTT.

About this clone: At the DNA level, this CDR3 is encoded by other sequences in the same sample as well. The rearrangement joins TRBV29-1 to TRBJ2-3; maybe TRBD1 (6 bases). Trimming pared 4 bases from V and 3 bases from J, leaving 8 bases between. This CDR3 region has 12 residues. Germline CDR1 is SQVTM and CDR2 is ANQGSEA. The chain's CDR3 is CSVATGTDTQYF. CDR3 bases: TGCAGCGTTGCAACAGGGACAGATACGCAGTATTTT.

V usage is TRBV6-5 and J usage is TRBJ1-2; a possible D gene is TRBD1 (5 bases). CDR3 length equals 13 residues. Germline lookup yields CDR1 MNHEY and CDR2 SVGAGI. Trimming shortened V by 6 bases and J by 8 bases, and 16 bases separated the two germline ends. In DNA form, the CDR3 reads TGTGCCAGCAGCGGTGGGACTCTCTGGGGCTACACCTTC. This codes for CASSGGTLWGYTF.

Worth noting for this clone: This same CDR3 is encoded by further DNA sequences in the sample. The chain is built from TRBV29-1 and TRBJ1-4; TRBD1 aligns across 7 bases. This CDR3 is built from 12 residues. The germline V gene encodes CDR1 SQVTM and CDR2 ANQGSEA. The trim removed 6 bases at V and 8 bases at J, leaving 6 bases unmatched. The CDR3 bases are TGCAGCGTACAGGGGTTGGGGGAAAAACTGTTTTTT. Encoded protein: CSVQGLGEKLFF.